The clone carrying this TCR beta chain showed up just once. The protocol was immunoSEQ multiplex PCR, while the TCRdb copy is restricted to in-frame clones and leaves out a portion. This sample yields 240,000 or so clones, of which roughly 79% are seen a single time; 1.5% to 2% belongs to the top ten. This CDR3 comprises 15 residues. V lost 3 bases, J lost 2 bases, and 7 bases stayed unmatched. Germline V gene sequence: CDR1 SGDLS, CDR2 YYNGEE. The data are from a study of blood T cell repertoires in COVID-19. Whole-study context: COVID-19 samples, acute and convalescent, were from the United States, Italy and Spain.

What was sequenced was peripheral blood. This rearrangement joins TRBV9 to TRBJ2-5, with 7 bases aligning to TRBD1. The source is a woman aged 80 or over with acute or convalescent COVID-19. For the CDR3, the DNA is TGTGCCAGCAGCGGGATAGGGACAGTACAAGAGACCCAGTACTTC. This sequence encodes CASSGIGTVQETQYF.